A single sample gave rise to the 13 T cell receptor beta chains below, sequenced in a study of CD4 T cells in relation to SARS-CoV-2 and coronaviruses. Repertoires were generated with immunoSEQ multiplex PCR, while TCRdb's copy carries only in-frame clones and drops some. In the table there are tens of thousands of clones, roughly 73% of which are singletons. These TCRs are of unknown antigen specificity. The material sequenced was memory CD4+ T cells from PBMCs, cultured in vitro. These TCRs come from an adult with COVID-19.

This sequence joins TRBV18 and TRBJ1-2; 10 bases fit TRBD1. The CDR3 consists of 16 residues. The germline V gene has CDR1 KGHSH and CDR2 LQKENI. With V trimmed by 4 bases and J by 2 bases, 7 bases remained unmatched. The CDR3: CASSQPGQGINYGYTF. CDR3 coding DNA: TGTGCCAGCTCACAACCGGGACAGGGGATAAACTATGGCTACACCTTC. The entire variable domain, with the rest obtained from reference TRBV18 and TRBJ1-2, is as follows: NAGVMQNPRHLVRRRGQEARLRCSPMKGHSHVYWYRQLPEEGLKFMVYLQKENIIDESGMPKERFSAEFPKEGPSILRIQQVVRGDSAAYFCASSQPGQGINYGYTFGSGTRLTVV.

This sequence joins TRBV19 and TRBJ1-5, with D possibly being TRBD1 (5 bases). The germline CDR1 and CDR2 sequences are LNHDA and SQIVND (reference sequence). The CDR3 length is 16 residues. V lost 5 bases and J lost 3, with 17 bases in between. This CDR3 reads CASSSTGQGVNQPQHF. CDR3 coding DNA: TGTGCCAGTAGTTCCACGGGGCAGGGCGTCAATCAGCCCCAGCATTTT.

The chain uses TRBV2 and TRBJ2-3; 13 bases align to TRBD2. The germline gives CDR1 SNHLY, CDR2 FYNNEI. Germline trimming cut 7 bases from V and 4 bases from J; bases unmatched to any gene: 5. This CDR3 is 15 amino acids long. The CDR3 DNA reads TGTGCCAGCATGGAACTAGCGGGAGGGTCAGATACGCAGTATTTT. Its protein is CASMELAGGSDTQYF.

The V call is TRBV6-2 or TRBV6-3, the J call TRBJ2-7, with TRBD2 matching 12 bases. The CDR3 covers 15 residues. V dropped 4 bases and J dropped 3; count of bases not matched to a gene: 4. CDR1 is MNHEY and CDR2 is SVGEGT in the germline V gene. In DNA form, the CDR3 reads TGTGCCAGCAGTTCCAGGACTAGCGGGAACTACGAGCAGTACTTC. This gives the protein CASSSRTSGNYEQYF.

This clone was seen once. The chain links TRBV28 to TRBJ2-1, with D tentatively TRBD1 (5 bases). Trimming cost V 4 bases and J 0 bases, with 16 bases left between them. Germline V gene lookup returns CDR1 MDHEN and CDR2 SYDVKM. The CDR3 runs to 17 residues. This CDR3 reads CASSWSKGIPSYNEQFF. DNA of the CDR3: TGTGCCAGCAGTTGGTCCAAGGGGATACCCTCCTACAATGAGCAGTTCTTC.

CDR3 sequence reads: CASSLVSGRGETQYF. The CDR3 coding sequence is TGTGCCAGCAGCTTAGTTTCGGGAAGGGGGGAGACCCAGTACTTC. V gene TRBV7-3 combines with J gene TRBJ2-5, with TRBD1 as a possible D gene (6 bases). The CDR3 extends over 15 amino acids. V lost 2 bases, J lost 5 bases, and 15 bases lay in between. CDR1 is SGHTA and CDR2 is FQGTGA in the germline V gene.

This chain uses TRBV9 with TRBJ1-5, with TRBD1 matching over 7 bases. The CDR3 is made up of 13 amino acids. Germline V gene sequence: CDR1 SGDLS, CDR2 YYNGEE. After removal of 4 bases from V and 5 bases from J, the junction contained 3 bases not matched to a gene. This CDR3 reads CASSKDRDQPQHF. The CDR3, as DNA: TGTGCCAGCAGCAAAGACAGGGATCAGCCCCAGCATTTT.

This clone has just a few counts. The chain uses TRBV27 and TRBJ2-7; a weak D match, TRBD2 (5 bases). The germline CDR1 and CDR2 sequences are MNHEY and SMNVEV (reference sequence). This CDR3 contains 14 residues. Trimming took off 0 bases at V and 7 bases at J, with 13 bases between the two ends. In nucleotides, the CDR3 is TGTGCCAGCAGTTTATCAGGGCCTAGAGGGGAGCAGTACTTC. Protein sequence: CASSLSGPRGEQYF.

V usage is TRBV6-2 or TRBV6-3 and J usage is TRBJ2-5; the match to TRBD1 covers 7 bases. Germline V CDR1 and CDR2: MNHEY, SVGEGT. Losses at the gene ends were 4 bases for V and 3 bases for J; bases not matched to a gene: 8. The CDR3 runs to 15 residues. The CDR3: CASSFLRDREETQYF. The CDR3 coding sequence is TGTGCCAGCAGTTTTCTTCGAGACAGGGAAGAGACCCAGTACTTC.

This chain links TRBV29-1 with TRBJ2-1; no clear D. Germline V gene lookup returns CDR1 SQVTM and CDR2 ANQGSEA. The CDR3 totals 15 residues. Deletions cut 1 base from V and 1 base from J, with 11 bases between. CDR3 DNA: TGCAGCGTTGAAGCCCCGGCGGCATCCTACAATGAGCAGTTCTTC. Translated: CSVEAPAASYNEQFF.

As DNA, the CDR3 is TGTGCCAGCAGTCCTATCTCAGATACGCAGTATTTT. This codes for CASSPISDTQYF. This chain connects TRBV28 to TRBJ2-3, with D uncertain. CDR1 and CDR2 from the germline V gene are MDHEN and SYDVKM. Trimming left V 5 bases short and J 4 bases short, with 7 bases between. This CDR3 spans 12 amino acids.

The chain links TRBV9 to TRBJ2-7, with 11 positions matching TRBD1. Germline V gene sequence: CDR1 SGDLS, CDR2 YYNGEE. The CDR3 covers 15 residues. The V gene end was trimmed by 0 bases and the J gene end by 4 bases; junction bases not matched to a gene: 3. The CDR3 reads CASSVGDRGIYEQYF. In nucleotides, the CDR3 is TGTGCCAGCAGCGTAGGGGACAGGGGGATATACGAGCAGTACTTC.

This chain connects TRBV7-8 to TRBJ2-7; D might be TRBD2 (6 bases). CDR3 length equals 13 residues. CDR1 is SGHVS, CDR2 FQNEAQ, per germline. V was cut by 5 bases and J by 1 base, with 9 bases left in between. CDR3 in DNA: TGTGCCAGCAGCGGGGACTTTTCCTACGAGCAGTACTTC. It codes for CASSGDFSYEQYF.